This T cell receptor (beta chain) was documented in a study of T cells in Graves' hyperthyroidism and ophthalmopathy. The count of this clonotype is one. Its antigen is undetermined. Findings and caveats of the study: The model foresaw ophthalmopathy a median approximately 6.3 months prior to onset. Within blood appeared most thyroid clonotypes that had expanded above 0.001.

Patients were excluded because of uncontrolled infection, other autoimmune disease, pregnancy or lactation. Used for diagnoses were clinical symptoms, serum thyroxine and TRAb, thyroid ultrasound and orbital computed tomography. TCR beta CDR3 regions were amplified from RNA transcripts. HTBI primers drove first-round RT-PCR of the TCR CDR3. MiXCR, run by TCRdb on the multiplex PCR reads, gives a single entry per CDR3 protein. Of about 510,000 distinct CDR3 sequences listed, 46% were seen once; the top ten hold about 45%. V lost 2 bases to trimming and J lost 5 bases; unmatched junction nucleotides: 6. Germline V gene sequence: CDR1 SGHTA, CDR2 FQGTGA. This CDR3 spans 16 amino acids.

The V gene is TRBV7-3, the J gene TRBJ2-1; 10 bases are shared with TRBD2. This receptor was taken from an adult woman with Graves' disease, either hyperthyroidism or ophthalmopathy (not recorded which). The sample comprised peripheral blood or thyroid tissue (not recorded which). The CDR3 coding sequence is TGTGCCAGCAGCTTACGTTGGACTAGCGGAAACAATGAGCAGTTCTTC. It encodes CASSLRWTSGNNEQFF.